This TCR beta chain stems from a study of T cell repertoires in ileal Crohn's disease (dated by TCRdb to the late 2010s). Context from the whole study: Median disease duration was roughly 8.2 years, and around 40% of patients were identified as active smokers at the time of surgery. Every patient underwent surgery because of a complication, which was stricturing disease in around 61% of cases and penetrating disease in around 39%. Roughly half of the patients were given postoperative therapy, with roughly 20 on anti-TNF agents and under 13 on thiopurines. Neoterminal ileum biopsies obtained at postoperative colonoscopy were designated as M6 samples. TCR repertoire analysis was performed in a few dozen Crohn's disease patients drawn from a prospective multicentre cohort. Running in parallel with the study was a multicentre cohort set up to find predictors of early endoscopic recurrence following ileocolonic resection. Endoscopic postoperative recurrence was defined by a Rutgeerts score above i0. A total of around 170 mucosal samples from 60 or so patients were sequenced, collected from several sites on the surgical specimen as well as at postoperative endoscopy.

Broad study findings and their caveats: Only a subgroup of patients, of unstated size, had their mucosal CD4 and CD8 T cells sorted and sequenced. Higher high-frequency clone percentages at surgery were associated with endoscopic recurrence; all patients with clonality above 26.8% (18/57) had recurrence. Compared with CD4 T cells, sorted CD8 T cells contained more high-frequency clones, which suggests that the mucosal expansions were mostly CD8. Postoperative endoscopy timing varied within the first year after surgery, with a median delay of around 7.1 months. A significantly higher proportion of clonal expansions was observed in active smokers at surgery than in non-smokers (about 25% vs 20%, p=0.02).

For commercial TCRB immunosequencing, five hundred nanograms of biopsy DNA were submitted for each sample. Adaptive Biotechnology amplified the CDR3 regions from genomic DNA with a two-step multiplex PCR designed to control amplification bias. Primers covering every V and J gene segment were used in the first PCR, while barcodes and Illumina adapters were added in the second PCR. CDR3 libraries were sequenced using an Illumina instrument. For the original study's pipeline: The analysis used both the pipelines supplied by the vendor and custom analysis of the raw data in R/Bioconductor with R version 3.3.0. Clonality, which ranges from 0 to 1, was calculated as the inverse of the normalised Shannon entropy across all productive clones. High-frequency clones were defined as the share of the repertoire taken up by the top 100 clones, keeping only clones that passed a 95% confidence test. The Simpson index measured repertoire diversity, and the Morisita-Horn index measured overlap between samples. The immuneACCESS repertoire file appears here via TCRdb, limited to in-frame rearrangements. These files lack a portion of the clones; in checked studies, under half of the deficit traces to unresolved V genes, and the cause of the others is not known. V, J and clone size are taken as reported in that table, and D and trimming were inferred from the DNA itself. Across this sample there are roughly 13,000 clones, with approximately 80% seen only once. The ten largest clonotypes hold roughly 15% of the sample.

The time point label, read with the paper, signifies: neoterminal ileum biopsy at postoperative endoscopy, about 6 months after surgery. Adults with ileal or ileocolonic Crohn's disease and an indication for ileocolonic resection were eligible for inclusion. Whole ileal mucosal biopsies were kept frozen at -80 degrees C prior to DNA extraction. Genomic DNA was extracted from frozen whole biopsies using a TRizol-based method and was quantified with a NanoDrop 2000 spectrophotometer. A word on this clone: What this receptor recognizes is not known. The sample holds no much larger clone one base away, and base qualities are not on file.

The CDR3 holds 16 amino acids from the cysteine to the phenylalanine. The entry retains the CDR3 DNA only, 48 bases that are in frame from base 1. V drops 1 base and J drops 3 bases, leaving 18 bases in between. From the germline V gene, CDR1 is SQVTM and CDR2 is ANQGSEA. The receptor was derived from an adult with Crohn's disease. Specimen: ileal tissue. The chain joins TRBV29-1 to TRBJ2-5; TRBD2 is possibly the D segment (6 matching bases). The sequenced DNA is TGCAGCGTTGAAGGGGCCCGGGACTCACCAAAAGAGACCCAGTACTTC. The encoded protein is CSVEGARDSPKETQYF.